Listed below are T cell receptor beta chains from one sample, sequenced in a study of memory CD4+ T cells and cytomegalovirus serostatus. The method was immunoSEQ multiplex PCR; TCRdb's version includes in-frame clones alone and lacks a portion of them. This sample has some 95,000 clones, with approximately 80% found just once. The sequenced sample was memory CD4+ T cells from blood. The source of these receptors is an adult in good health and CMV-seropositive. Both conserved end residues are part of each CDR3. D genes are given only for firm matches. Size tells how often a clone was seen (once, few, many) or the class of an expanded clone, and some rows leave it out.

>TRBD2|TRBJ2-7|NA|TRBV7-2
TGTGCCAGCAGCTTCACTAGCGTGTACGGTCCAACCTACGAGCAGTACTTC
CASSFTSVYGPTYEQYF
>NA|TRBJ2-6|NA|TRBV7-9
TGTGCCAGCGCCCCCCTAGGCTCCAGCTCTGGGGCCAACGTCCTGACTTTC
CASAPLGSSSGANVLTF
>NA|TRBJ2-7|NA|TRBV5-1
TGCGCCAGCAGCGTAACCGGGGGGCCCTCTTACGAGCAGTACTTC
CASSVTGGPSYEQYF
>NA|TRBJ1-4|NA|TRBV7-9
TGTGCCAGCAGCTTAATCCCAAGGGACGGAGAAAAACTGTTTTTT
CASSLIPRDGEKLFF
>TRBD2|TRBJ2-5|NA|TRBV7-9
TGTGCCAGCAGCATAAGCGGGAGTAAAGAGACCCAGTACTTC
CASSISGSKETQYF
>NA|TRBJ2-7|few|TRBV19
TGTGCCAGTAGTGAATACAGGTCCTACGAGCAGTACTTC
CASSEYRSYEQYF
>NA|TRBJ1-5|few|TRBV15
TGTGCCACCAGCACTGGTGATCAGCCCCAGCATTTT
CATSTGDQPQHF
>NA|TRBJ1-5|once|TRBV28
TGTGCCAGCAATAGGGGGGGGGCCCGACATCAGCCCCAGCATTTT
CASNRGGARHQPQHF
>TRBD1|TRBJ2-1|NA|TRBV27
TGTGCCAGCAGTTCCGGGACAGGGGGCAATGAGCAGTTCTTC
CASSSGTGGNEQFF
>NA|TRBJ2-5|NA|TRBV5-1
TGCGCCAGCAGCTTACCGACTGGGGTGGGAGAGACCCAGTACTTC
CASSLPTGVGETQYF
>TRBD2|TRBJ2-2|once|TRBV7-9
TGTGCCAGCAGCTTGGGACTAGCGGGAGGCAACACCGGGGAGCTGTTTTTT
CASSLGLAGGNTGELFF
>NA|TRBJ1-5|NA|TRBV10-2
TGCGCCAGCAGTGAGTCCCATAGCAATCAGCCCCAGCATTTT
CASSESHSNQPQHF
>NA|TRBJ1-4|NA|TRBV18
TGTGCCAGCTCACCGGAGGCAAGAAATGAAAAACTGTTTTTT
CASSPEARNEKLFF
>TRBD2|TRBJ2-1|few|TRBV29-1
TGCAGCGTTGTTAAAGGTGGTAGCGGGAGTCGGTTGGGGCAGTTCTTC
CSVVKGGSGSRLGQFF
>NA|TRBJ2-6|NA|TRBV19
TGTGCCAGTAGATTCGGACGGGAAGTTACTGGGGCCAACGTCCTGACTTTC
CASRFGREVTGANVLTF
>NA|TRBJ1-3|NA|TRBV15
TGTGCCACCAGCAGAGATGGCGGTACGGGAGGGACCATATATTTT
CATSRDGGTGGTIYF
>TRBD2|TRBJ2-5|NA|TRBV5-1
TGCGCCAGCAGCTTGATAGCGGGAGTACAAGAGACCCAGTACTTC
CASSLIAGVQETQYF
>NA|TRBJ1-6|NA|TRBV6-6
TGTGCCAGCAGTCCGACGGGACACCGGAATTCACCCCTCCACTTT
CASSPTGHRNSPLHF
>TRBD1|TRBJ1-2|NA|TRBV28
TGTGCCAGCAGTTCGGCGACAGGGGATTATGGCTACACCTTC
CASSSATGDYGYTF
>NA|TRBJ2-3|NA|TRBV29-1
TGCAGCGTCGACGTGAGGCGGGGAGGCACATATACGCAGTATTTT
CSVDVRRGGTYTQYF
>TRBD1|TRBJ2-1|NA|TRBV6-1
TGTGCCAGCAGCCGAACAGGGGATGAGCAGTTCTTC
CASSRTGDEQFF
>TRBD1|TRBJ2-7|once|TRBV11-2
TGTGCCAGCAGCTCCTGGGACAGGAGCTACGAGCAGTACTTC
CASSSWDRSYEQYF
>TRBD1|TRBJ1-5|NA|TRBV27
TGTGCCAGCAGTTCGGACAGGGCCCAGCCCCAGCATTTT
CASSSDRAQPQHF
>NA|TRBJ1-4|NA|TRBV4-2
TGTGCCAGCAGCCAAAGTTCCTGGACGGGGGGTAATGAAAAACTGTTTTTT
CASSQSSWTGGNEKLFF
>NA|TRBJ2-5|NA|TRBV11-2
TGTGCCAGCAGCTCGTACCGGGACCCTGAGACCCAGTACTTC
CASSSYRDPETQYF
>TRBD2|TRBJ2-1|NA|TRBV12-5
TGTGCTAGTGGGGGCGGGAGCTCCTACAATGAGCAGTTCTTC
CASGGGSSYNEQFF
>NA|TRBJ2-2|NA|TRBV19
TGTGCCAGTAGTGCCGGGACAAGGAACACCGGGGAGCTGTTTTTT
CASSAGTRNTGELFF
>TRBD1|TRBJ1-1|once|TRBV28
TGTGCCAGCAGCCCTCCGTCGGGACAGGAGAACACTGAAGCTTTCTTT
CASSPPSGQENTEAFF
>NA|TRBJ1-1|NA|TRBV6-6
TGTGCCAGCTTACGGGACTTCACGAACACTGAAGCTTTCTTT
CASLRDFTNTEAFF
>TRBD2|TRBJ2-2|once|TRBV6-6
TGTGCCAGCATCCTAGAGGCGGGAGGGGGCGGGGAGCTGTTTTTT
CASILEAGGGGELFF
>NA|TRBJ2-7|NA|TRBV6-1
TGTGCCAGCGGTCGCACGCAGGAGCAGTACTTC
CASGRTQEQYF
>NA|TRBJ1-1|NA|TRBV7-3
TGTGCCAGCAGCTTAGGGGGGAGTAACACTGAAGCTTTCTTT
CASSLGGSNTEAFF
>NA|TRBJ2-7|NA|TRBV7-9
TGTGCCAGCAGCGGGGCGCTCCCGCCCTACGAGCAGTACTTC
CASSGALPPYEQYF
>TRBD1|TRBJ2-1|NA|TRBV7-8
TGTGCCAGCAGCCTCCGGACAGGGGGGAATGAGCAGTTCTTC
CASSLRTGGNEQFF
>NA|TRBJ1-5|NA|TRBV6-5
TGTGCCAGCAGTTATTCAGGGGTCGGCCAGCCCCAGCATTTT
CASSYSGVGQPQHF
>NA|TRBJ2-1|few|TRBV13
TGTGCCAGCAGCTTATTTCTGGGCAATGAGCAGTTCTTC
CASSLFLGNEQFF
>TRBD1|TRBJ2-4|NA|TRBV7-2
TGTGCCAGCAGCTTAACTTCCGGGACAGGGGAAAACATTCAGTACTTC
CASSLTSGTGENIQYF
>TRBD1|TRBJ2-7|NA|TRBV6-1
TGTGCCAGCAGAGATCTCGGGACAGGGTCTAACGAGCAGTACTTC
CASRDLGTGSNEQYF
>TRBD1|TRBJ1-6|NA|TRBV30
TGTGCCTGGAGCGTAGAAAGCAGGGGGCCCCTCCACTTT
CAWSVESRGPLHF
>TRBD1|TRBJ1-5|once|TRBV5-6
TGTGCCAGCAGCCCCGGGACAGGGAATCAGCCCCAGCATTTT
CASSPGTGNQPQHF
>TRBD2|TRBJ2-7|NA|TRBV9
TGTGCCAGCAGCTCCTCGACCGGGACTAGCGGGAGTGCTCAGTACTTC
CASSSSTGTSGSAQYF
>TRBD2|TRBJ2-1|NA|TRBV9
TGTGCCAGCAGCGTAGCTATAGGACTAGCGGAAGAGCAGTTCTTC
CASSVAIGLAEEQFF
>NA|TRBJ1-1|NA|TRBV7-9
TGTGCCAGCAGCTTAAGGGGAAACACTGAAGCTTTCTTT
CASSLRGNTEAFF
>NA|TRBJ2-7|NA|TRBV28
TGTGCCAGCAGTTTCGCCGGGTGGGGGAGCTCCTACGAGCAGTACTTC
CASSFAGWGSSYEQYF
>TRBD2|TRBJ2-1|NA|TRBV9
TGTGCCAGCAGCGTAGCAACTAGCGAACATGAGCAGTTCTTC
CASSVATSEHEQFF
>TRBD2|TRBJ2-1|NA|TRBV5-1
TGCGCCAGCTCCACTAGCGCCACCTACAATGAGCAGTTCTTC
CASSTSATYNEQFF
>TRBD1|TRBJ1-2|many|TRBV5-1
TGCGCCAGCAGCTTTCCGGGACAGCCTGACTATGGCTACACCTTC
CASSFPGQPDYGYTF
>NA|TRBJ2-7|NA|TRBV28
TGTGCCAGCAGTTTCTCGTGGGTGTACGAGCAGTACTTC
CASSFSWVYEQYF
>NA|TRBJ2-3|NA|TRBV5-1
TGCGCCAGCAGCGTGCTAGGGAGCACAGATACGCAGTATTTT
CASSVLGSTDTQYF
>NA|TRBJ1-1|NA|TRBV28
TGTGCCAGCAGTTTGACGGGGGATCGGACTGAAGCTTTCTTT
CASSLTGDRTEAFF
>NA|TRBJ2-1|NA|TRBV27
TGTGCCAGCAGTTCTTGGACCTCCTACAATGAGCAGTTCTTC
CASSSWTSYNEQFF
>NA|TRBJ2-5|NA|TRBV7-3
TGTGCCAGCAGCCCAGGGACACAAGAGACCCAGTACTTC
CASSPGTQETQYF
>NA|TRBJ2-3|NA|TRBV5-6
TGTGCCAGCAGCTACCCGCCTAGCACAGATACGCAGTATTTT
CASSYPPSTDTQYF